A single sample gave rise to the 17 T cell receptor beta chains below, sequenced in a study of vaccination and CD4 T cells after COVID-19. The study sequenced cultured CD4+ T cell DNA using the Oncomine TCR Beta short-read assay. TCRdb independently ran MiXCR on the PCR reads; one entry per CDR3 protein. The data contain fewer than 20,000 distinct CDR3 sequences, approximately 52% of them singletons. No cognate antigen is known for these TCRs. Treatment noted: roughly 10-day PBMC culture with coronavirus spike peptide pools or control peptides (ViraFEST assay). The specimen was CD4+ T cells from blood, cultured in vitro. The receptors here all came from a human donor who had recovered from COVID-19.

J is TRBJ1-4 and V is TRBV27; 7 bases map to TRBD1. There are 14 residues in the CDR3. The germline gives CDR1 MNHEY, CDR2 SMNVEV (reference sequence). Germline trimming cut 4 bases from V and 7 bases from J; bases unmatched to any gene: 6. As DNA, the CDR3 is TGTGCCAGCAGTTGGGAGGGGGCGAGTGAAAAACTGTTTTTT. It specifies CASSWEGASEKLFF.

Worth noting for this clonotype: The germline gene is not matched at one end of the junction; a read error may be the cause. The V gene is TRBV7-7, the J gene TRBJ1-2; the D is unclear. The CDR3 totals 12 residues. Germline assignment: CDR1 SSHAT and CDR2 FNYEAQ (reference sequence). CDR3 bases: TGTGCTAGCAGATCCCGTGACTATGGCTACACCTTC. It codes for CASRSRDYGYTF.

The chain joins TRBV19 to TRBJ1-5, with 7 bases lining up with TRBD1. The J segment lost 2 bases and the V segment lost 8 bases, leaving 3 bases of the junction unmatched. This CDR3 has 13 residues. Germline V gives CDR1 LNHDA, CDR2 SQIVND (reference sequence). CDR3: CASAGTGNQPQHF. CDR3 DNA: TGTGCCAGTGCCGGGACAGGCAATCAGCCCCAGCATTTT.

The chain links TRBV7-9 to TRBJ1-3; possible D gene TRBD1, 6 bases. Germline V lookup: CDR1 SEHNR, CDR2 FQNEAQ (reference sequence). V shed 7 bases and J shed 2 bases, with 21 bases lying between them. The length of the CDR3 is 17 residues. The CDR3, as DNA: TGTGCCAGCATGTCCGGCCGATGGGGGGACACTGGAAACACCATATATTTT. It translates to CASMSGRWGDTGNTIYF.

The J gene is TRBJ2-5, the V gene TRBV4-3; 8 bases line up with TRBD1. Germline V gene lookup returns CDR1 LGHNA and CDR2 YSLEER. This CDR3 is built from 15 residues. V shed 4 bases and J 4 bases; nucleotides not matched to a gene: 8. CDR3 in amino acids: CASSPAPGQGETQYF. The CDR3 coding sequence is TGCGCCAGCAGCCCTGCCCCCGGACAGGGAGAGACCCAGTACTTC.

This clonotype was seen a handful of times. The chain recombines TRBV6-2 or TRBV6-3 with TRBJ1-4; D is ambiguous. Germline lookup yields CDR1 MNHEY and CDR2 SVGEGT. CDR3 length: 14 residues. The V end lost 6 bases, the J end lost 2 bases, and 10 bases lay between the germline ends. In nucleotides, the CDR3 is TGTGCCAGCAGGCGAGAAGCGACTAATGAAAAACTGTTTTTT. Encoded protein: CASRREATNEKLFF.

The rearrangement joins TRBV20-1 to TRBJ2-7; D not resolved. Trimming cost V 3 bases and J 0 bases, with 15 bases left between them. This CDR3 has 15 amino acids. Germline assignment: CDR1 DFQATT and CDR2 SNEGSKA (reference sequence). The CDR3 DNA reads as TGCAGTGCTAGTGATCCTAAGGGCCTCTCCTACGAGCAGTACTTC. This codes for CSASDPKGLSYEQYF.

V and J are TRBV5-5 and TRBJ1-1; D unresolved. Trimming took 4 bases from V and 1 from J, leaving 11 bases between them. The CDR3 is made up of 14 amino acids. Germline assignment: CDR1 SGHKS and CDR2 YYEKEE (reference sequence). For the CDR3, the DNA is TGTGCCAGCAGCCCCAGCTCGACGAACACTGAAGCTTTCTTT. It specifies CASSPSSTNTEAFF.

V and J are TRBV2 and TRBJ2-7; unclear D gene. CDR3 length: 15 residues. Germline loops: CDR1 SNHLY, CDR2 FYNNEI. The V and J ends lost 2 bases and 0 bases respectively, with 11 bases between them. This CDR3 is CASSETAAYSYEQYF. The CDR3 coding sequence is TGTGCCAGCAGTGAAACGGCAGCTTACTCCTACGAGCAGTACTTC.

The gene calls are TRBV6-2 or TRBV6-3 and TRBJ1-2, with 9 bases matching TRBD1. The CDR3 spans 14 residues. V gave up 5 bases and J gave up 5 bases; unmatched junction bases: 6. Germline assignment: CDR1 MNHEY and CDR2 SVGEGT. The DNA of the CDR3 is TGTGCCAGCAGTCAACCCGGGACAGGGTATGGCTACACCTTC. Its translation: CASSQPGTGYGYTF.

The chain couples TRBV30 to TRBJ2-7, with D unresolved. Deletions cut 4 bases from V and 5 bases from J, with 15 bases between. The CDR3 contains 13 residues. The V gene's germline CDR1 is GTSNPN and CDR2 SVGIG (reference sequence). CDR3 nucleotides: TGTGCCTGGACGAAGGGTTTGTTCGACGAGCAGTACTTC. It codes for CAWTKGLFDEQYF.

To note about this clonotype: The junction departs from germline at one end; a sequencing error may be responsible. V is TRBV7-2 and J is TRBJ2-5; tentative D call: TRBD1 (5 bases). Per the germline V gene, CDR1 is SGHTA and CDR2 is FQGNSA. The CDR3 extends over 14 amino acids. The CDR3 DNA reads TGCGCCAGCAGTCCGGACACTTCTAAAGAGGCCCAGTACTTC. It translates to CASSPDTSKEAQYF.

The rearrangement links TRBV10-3 to TRBJ1-1, with D possibly matching TRBD1 (6 bases). There are 15 residues in the CDR3. Trimming took 0 bases from V and 6 from J, leaving 14 bases between them. Germline V gene sequence: CDR1 ENHRY, CDR2 SYGVKD. The CDR3 is CAISESTQGHSEAFF. The CDR3 DNA sequence: TGTGCCATCAGTGAGTCGACTCAGGGGCACTCTGAAGCTTTCTTT.

This clonotype was counted between two and nine times. The chain links TRBV30 to TRBJ1-2; D may be TRBD1 (5 bases). The V gene's germline CDR1 is GTSNPN and CDR2 SVGIG (reference sequence). Trimming removed 3 bases from V and 4 bases from J, with 9 bases in between. The CDR3 is 12 residues long. CDR3 nucleotide sequence: TGTGCCTGGAGCGGAGACAGCTATGGCTACACCTTC. Translating it yields CAWSGDSYGYTF.

The rearrangement joins TRBV28 to TRBJ2-7, with 7 nucleotides matching TRBD2. The V gene's germline CDR1 is MDHEN and CDR2 SYDVKM. The CDR3 is 15 amino acids. V was clipped by 6 bases and J by 4 bases; unmatched bases: 12. This CDR3 is CASRAGREWEYEQYF. The CDR3 coding sequence is TGTGCCAGCAGGGCTGGGCGGGAGTGGGAGTACGAGCAGTACTTC. The variable domain in full, completed from reference TRBV28 and TRBJ2-7, reads DVKVTQSSRYLVKRTGEKVFLECVQDMDHENMFWYRQDPGLGLRLIYFSYDVKMKEKGDIPEGYSVSREKKERFSLILESASTNQTSMYLCASRAGREWEYEQYFGPGTRLTVT.

This clonotype came up a few times. The chain combines TRBV25-1 with TRBJ2-5; D gene unclear. Germline V gene lookup returns CDR1 MGHDK and CDR2 SYGVNS. The V end was cut by 8 bases, the J end by 5 bases, with 12 bases between. This CDR3 spans 12 amino acids. The CDR3: CASASSGETQYF. CDR3 bases: TGTGCCAGCGCCTCCTCCGGGGAGACCCAGTACTTC.

This clonotype was seen more than once but under ten times. Compared with germline, one end of the junction differs, possibly owing to a read error. The J gene is TRBJ1-6, the V gene TRBV2; D is ambiguous. From germline, CDR1 is SNHLY and CDR2 FYNNEI. The CDR3 sequence is 13 residues long. The CDR3 is CASSEAYYSPLHF. The CDR3 DNA reads TGTGCCAGCAGTGAAGCCTATTATTCACCCCTCCACTTT.